The entry below gives a single T cell receptor beta chain sequence along with its context. Trimming took 6 bases from V and 2 from J, leaving 6 bases between them. Looked up from germline, CDR1 is SNHLY and CDR2 is FYNNEI. The CDR3 totals 12 residues. This entry belongs to a study of OX40 agonist ivuxolimab in advanced cancers. Study-wide background: Cohort: 80% to 90% men, mean age 60, aged about 23 to 80.

The repertoire was sequenced with immunoSEQ multiplex PCR; TCRdb's copy has only in-frame clones and lacks some. The table has roughly 48,000 clones, 85% to 90% seen once; the top ten hold 6.7%. This TCR derives from an adult with an advanced solid tumor such as melanoma, head and neck, liver or kidney cancer. Sequenced material: CD4+ or CD8+ T cells sorted from blood, taken in a trial of the OX40 agonist ivuxolimab. The V call is TRBV2, the J call TRBJ2-3; no reliable D call. For the CDR3, the DNA is TGTGCCAGCAGCTTTTCCACAGATACGCAGTATTTT. Translating gives CASSFSTDTQYF.